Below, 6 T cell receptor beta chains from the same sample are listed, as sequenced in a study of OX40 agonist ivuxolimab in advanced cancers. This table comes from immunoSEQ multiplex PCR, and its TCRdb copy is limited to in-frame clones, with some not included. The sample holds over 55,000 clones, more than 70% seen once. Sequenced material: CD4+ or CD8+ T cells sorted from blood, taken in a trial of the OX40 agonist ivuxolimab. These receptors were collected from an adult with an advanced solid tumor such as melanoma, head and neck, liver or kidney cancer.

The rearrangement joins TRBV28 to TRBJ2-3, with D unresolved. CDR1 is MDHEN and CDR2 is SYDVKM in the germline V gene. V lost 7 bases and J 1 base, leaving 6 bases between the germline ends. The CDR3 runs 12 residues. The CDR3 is CASNVGTDTQYF. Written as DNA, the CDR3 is TGTGCCAGCAATGTCGGCACAGATACGCAGTATTTT.

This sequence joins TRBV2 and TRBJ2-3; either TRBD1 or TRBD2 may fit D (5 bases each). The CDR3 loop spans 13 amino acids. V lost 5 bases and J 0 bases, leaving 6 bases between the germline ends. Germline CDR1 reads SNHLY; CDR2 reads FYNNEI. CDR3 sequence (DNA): TGTGCCAGCAGTTGGGACAGCACAGATACGCAGTATTTT. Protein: CASSWDSTDTQYF.

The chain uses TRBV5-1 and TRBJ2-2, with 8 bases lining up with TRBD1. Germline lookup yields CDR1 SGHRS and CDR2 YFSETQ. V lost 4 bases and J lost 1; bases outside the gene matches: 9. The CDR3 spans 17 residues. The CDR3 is CASSKYRQGMNTGELFF. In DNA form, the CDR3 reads TGCGCCAGCAGCAAGTATAGACAGGGGATGAACACCGGGGAGCTGTTTTTT.

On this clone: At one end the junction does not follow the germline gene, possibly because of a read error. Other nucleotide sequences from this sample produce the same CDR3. CDR3 DNA: TGCGCCAGCAGCCTATCAGCGGCGGGAGACTCGGATACGCAATATTTT. This codes for CASSLSAAGDSDTQYF. V and J are TRBV4-1 and TRBJ2-3; 7 nucleotides agree with TRBD2. The CDR3 sequence is 16 residues long. Germline values: CDR1 MGHRA, CDR2 YSYEKL.

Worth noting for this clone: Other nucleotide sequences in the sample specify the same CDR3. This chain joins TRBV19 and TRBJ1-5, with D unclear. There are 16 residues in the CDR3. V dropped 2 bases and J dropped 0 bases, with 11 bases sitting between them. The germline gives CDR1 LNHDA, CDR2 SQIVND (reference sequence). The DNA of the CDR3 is TGTGCCAGTAGTATAAGGTCGGTGGATAGCAATCAGCCCCAGCATTTT. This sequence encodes CASSIRSVDSNQPQHF.

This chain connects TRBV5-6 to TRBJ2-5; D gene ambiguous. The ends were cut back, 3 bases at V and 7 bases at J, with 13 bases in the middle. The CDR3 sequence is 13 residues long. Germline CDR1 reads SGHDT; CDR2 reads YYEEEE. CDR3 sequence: CASSSWTGRTQYF. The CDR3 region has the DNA TGTGCCAGCAGCTCCTGGACCGGGCGGACCCAGTACTTC.